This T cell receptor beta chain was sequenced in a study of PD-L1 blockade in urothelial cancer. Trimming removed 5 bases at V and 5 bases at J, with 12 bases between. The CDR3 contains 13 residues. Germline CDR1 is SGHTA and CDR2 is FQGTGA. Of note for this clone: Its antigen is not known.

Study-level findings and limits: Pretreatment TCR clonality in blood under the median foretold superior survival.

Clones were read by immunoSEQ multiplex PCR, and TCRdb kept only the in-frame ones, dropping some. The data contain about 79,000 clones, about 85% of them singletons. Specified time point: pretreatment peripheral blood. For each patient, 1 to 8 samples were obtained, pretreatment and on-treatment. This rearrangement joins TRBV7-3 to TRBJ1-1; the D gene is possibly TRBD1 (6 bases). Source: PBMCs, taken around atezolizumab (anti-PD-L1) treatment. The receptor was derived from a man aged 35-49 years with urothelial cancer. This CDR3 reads CASSIQGTTEAFF. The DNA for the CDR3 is TGTGCCAGCAGCATACAGGGTACGACTGAAGCTTTCTTT. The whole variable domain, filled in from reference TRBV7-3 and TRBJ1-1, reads GAGVSQTPSNKVTEKGKYVELRCDPISGHTALYWYRQSLGQGPEFLIYFQGTGAADDSGLPNDRFFAVRPEGSVSTLKIQRTERGDSAVYLCASSIQGTTEAFFGQGTRLTVV.